These 3 T cell receptor beta chains share one sample of origin, sequenced in a study of T cells in Graves' hyperthyroidism and ophthalmopathy. Template material for amplifying TCR beta CDR3 regions consisted of RNA transcripts. In the first-round RT-PCR of the TCR CDR3, the HTBI primer set was used. One entry per CDR3 protein results from TCRdb running MiXCR on the multiplex PCR reads. The table records under 400,000 distinct CDR3 sequences, approximately 15% of them present only once. Sequenced sample: blood. These TCRs come from a young man with Graves' hyperthyroidism.

The sample holds a few counts of this clonotype. The chain recombines TRBV30 with TRBJ2-5; D may be TRBD1 or TRBD2 (7 bases each). The CDR3 has 14 residues. CDR1 GTSNPN and CDR2 SVGIG come from the germline V gene (reference sequence). V gave up 2 bases and J gave up 5 bases, with 15 bases separating them. The CDR3 coding sequence is TGTGCCTGGAGTAGGCAGGGGGGGGGGGAGACCCAGTACTTC. This translates into CAWSRQGGGETQYF.

The rearrangement uses TRBV7-2 and TRBJ1-2; 7 nucleotides match TRBD1. Trimming removed 7 bases from V and 1 base from J; junction bases left unmatched: 6. The CDR3 totals 14 residues. CDR1 is SGHTA, CDR2 FQGNSA, per germline. CDR3 loop: CASNRQGSNYGYTF. The CDR3 DNA sequence: TGTGCCAGCAACCGACAGGGTAGTAACTATGGCTACACCTTC.

In this sample, this clonotype turned up many times. The CDR3 sequence: CASRSGGREQYF. CDR3 in DNA: TGTGCCAGCCGGAGCGGCGGGAGAGAGCAGTACTTC. The chain is built from TRBV6-1 and TRBJ2-7, with 7 bases that match TRBD2. CDR1 MNHNS and CDR2 SASEGT come from the germline V gene. Germline trimming cut 8 bases from V and 7 bases from J; bases unmatched to any gene: 8. This CDR3 contains 12 residues.